The 24 T cell receptor beta chains listed next were all sequenced from one sample in a study of blood T cell repertoires in COVID-19. Method: immunoSEQ multiplex PCR; TCRdb's copy keeps in-frame clones and lacks some. The sample shows more than 70,000 clones, 87% of them seen only once. Sequencing was done on a sample of peripheral blood. These receptors were obtained from a woman aged 45 to 65 with active or convalescent COVID-19.

The chain combines TRBV7-9 with TRBJ1-1; 10 bases align to TRBD1. CDR1 and CDR2 (germline): SEHNR, FQNEAQ (reference sequence). The CDR3 totals 14 residues. With 6 bases clipped from V and 8 bases from J, the junction kept 9 bases outside the gene matches. CDR3 DNA: TGTGCCAGCAGGGTATCCGGACAGGGGGTAGAAGCTTTCTTT. Residues: CASRVSGQGVEAFF. The whole variable domain, remainder taken from reference TRBV7-9 and TRBJ1-1, is DTGVSQNPRHKITKRGQNVTFRCDPISEHNRLYWYRQTLGQGPEFLTYFQNEAQLEKSRLLSDRFSAERPKGSFSTLEIQRTEQGDSAMYLCASRVSGQGVEAFFGQGTRLTVV.

V usage is TRBV14 and J usage is TRBJ2-5, with 7 positions matching TRBD2. The germline CDR1 and CDR2 sequences are SGHDN and FVKESK. The CDR3 loop spans 15 amino acids. The junction had 7 bases not matched to a gene; V was cut back by 4 bases and J by 2 bases. The CDR3 DNA reads as TGTGCCAGCAGCCGAATGTCGGGGGGACAAGAGACCCAGTACTTC. Its translation: CASSRMSGGQETQYF.

The V gene is TRBV30, the J gene TRBJ2-5; D not certain. The CDR3 contains 14 residues. CDR1 GTSNPN and CDR2 SVGIG come from the germline V gene (reference sequence). Trimming stripped 0 bases from V and 5 bases from J, with 13 bases between. CDR3 amino acids: CAWSVSRHAETQYF. CDR3 sequence (DNA): TGTGCCTGGAGTGTATCGAGGCATGCGGAGACCCAGTACTTC. Variable domain in full (rest from reference TRBV30 and TRBJ2-5): SQTIHQWPATLVQPVGSPLSLECTVEGTSNPNLYWYRQAAGRGLQLLFYSVGIGQISSEVPQNLSASRPQDRQFILSSKKLLLSDSGFYLCAWSVSRHAETQYFGPGTRLLVL.

This clone was found once. V is TRBV11-3 and J is TRBJ2-6, with D maybe TRBD1 (6 bases). The CDR3 has 18 amino acids. The V gene's germline CDR1 is SGHNT and CDR2 YENEEA. Trimming took 5 bases from V and 0 from J, leaving 17 bases between them. The CDR3 loop reads CASSQGLSVNSGANVLTF. The CDR3 nucleotides read TGTGCCAGCAGCCAGGGGTTATCGGTGAACTCTGGGGCCAACGTCCTGACTTTC.

The DNA for the CDR3 is TGTGCCAGTAGTCGCAGGGGGGGACTAGCCGGAGATACGCAGTATTTT. Translated, it gives CASSRRGGLAGDTQYF. This rearrangement joins TRBV19 to TRBJ2-3; 9 positions match TRBD2. Germline V lookup: CDR1 LNHDA, CDR2 SQIVND (reference sequence). CDR3 length: 16 residues. V gave up 5 bases and J gave up 5 bases; unmatched junction bases: 11. The variable domain in full, completed from reference TRBV19 and TRBJ2-3, reads DGGITQSPKYLFRKEGQNVTLSCEQNLNHDAMYWYRQDPGQGLRLIYYSQIVNDFQKGDIAEGYSVSREKKESFPLTVTSAQKNPTAFYLCASSRRGGLAGDTQYFGPGTRLTVL.

The chain joins TRBV5-1 to TRBJ1-4; a possible D gene is TRBD1 (6 bases). The germline gives CDR1 SGHRS, CDR2 YFSETQ. The CDR3 length is 13 residues. V was clipped by 0 bases and J by 7 bases, with 7 bases between them. CDR3 sequence reads: CASSLVGGEKLFF. The CDR3 DNA sequence: TGCGCCAGCAGCTTGGTAGGGGGTGAAAAACTGTTTTTT.

The chain combines TRBV7-8 with TRBJ1-2; 7 positions agree with TRBD1. V trimming: 4 bases; J trimming: 3 bases; junction bases outside the gene matches: 8. Germline V gene lookup returns CDR1 SGHVS and CDR2 FQNEAQ. This CDR3 comprises 15 residues. The CDR3 is CASSSPGQSYYGYTF. In DNA form, the CDR3 reads TGTGCCAGCAGCTCTCCGGGACAGAGCTACTATGGCTACACCTTC.

J is TRBJ1-5 and V is TRBV18; possibly TRBD1 for D (6 bases). The CDR3 is 15 residues long. The V gene's germline CDR1 is KGHSH and CDR2 LQKENI. Between the trimmed V and J ends, which lost 3 bases and 0 bases, there was a span of 9 bases. CDR3 residues: CASSPDSLSNQPQHF. The CDR3 nucleotides read TGTGCCAGCTCACCGGACAGCCTTAGCAATCAGCCCCAGCATTTT.

V usage is TRBV11-2 and J usage is TRBJ2-1; D is perhaps TRBD2 (6 bases). The CDR3 runs to 14 residues. V was clipped by 6 bases and J by 10 bases, with 19 bases between them. Germline loops: CDR1 SGHAT, CDR2 FQNNGV. The CDR3 DNA follows: TGTGCCAGCAGAGACTCCTTCATAGCGGAGGAGCAGTTCTTC. Its translation: CASRDSFIAEEQFF.

The V gene is TRBV15, the J gene TRBJ1-5, with 11 nucleotides matching TRBD1. The junction had 2 bases not matched to a gene; V was cut back by 5 bases and J by 5 bases. Germline-derived CDR1 and CDR2 are LNHNV and YYDKDF (reference sequence). This CDR3 comprises 14 residues. CDR3 coding DNA: TGTGCCACCAGCGGGACAGGGGGATATCAGCCCCAGCATTTT. The encoded protein is CATSGTGGYQPQHF.

The chain has TRBV27 and TRBJ1-2; D is ambiguous. Per germline, CDR1 MNHEY and CDR2 SMNVEV (reference sequence). This CDR3 has 13 amino acids. V lost 1 base, J lost 6 bases, and 9 bases lay in between. CDR3 sequence reads: CASSLFYGDGYTF. In nucleotides, the CDR3 is TGTGCCAGCAGTTTATTTTACGGGGATGGCTACACCTTC.

The chain carries TRBV5-6 and TRBJ1-1; 7 positions match TRBD1. J lost 6 bases, V lost 4 bases, and 6 bases had no gene match. The CDR3 is 13 residues long. In germline, CDR1 is SGHDT, CDR2 YYEEEE. The CDR3 DNA sequence: TGTGCCAGCAGCCTAGGGGGCGTCGCTGAAGCTTTCTTT. Amino acid sequence: CASSLGGVAEAFF. The variable domain in full, with the rest retrieved from reference TRBV5-6 and TRBJ1-1, is DAGVTQSPTHLIKTRGQQVTLRCSPKSGHDTVSWYQQALGQGPQFIFQYYEEEERQRGNFPDRFSGHQFPNYSSELNVNALLLGDSALYLCASSLGGVAEAFFGQGTRLTVV.

This chain links TRBV10-3 with TRBJ1-1; no clear D gene. CDR1 ENHRY and CDR2 SYGVKD come from the germline V gene. V gave up 0 bases and J gave up 4 bases, with 9 bases separating them. The CDR3 loop spans 14 amino acids. CDR3 nucleotides: TGTGCCATCAGTGAGTCGGAGGGTAGCACTGAAGCTTTCTTT. Translation gives CAISESEGSTEAFF.

This chain joins TRBV30 and TRBJ1-1; 9 bases agree with TRBD1. This CDR3 has 13 amino acids. With V trimmed by 7 bases and J by 4 bases, 7 bases remained unmatched. Germline CDR1 reads GTSNPN; CDR2 reads SVGIG (reference sequence). CDR3 DNA: TGTGCCTTACAGGGACAGGGAGGCACTGAAGCTTTCTTT. This encodes CALQGQGGTEAFF.

The J gene is TRBJ1-1, the V gene TRBV30, with 10 positions matching TRBD1. The length of the CDR3 is 18 residues. The germline V gene encodes CDR1 GTSNPN and CDR2 SVGIG (reference sequence). With 5 bases clipped from V and 1 base from J, the junction kept 16 bases outside the gene matches. The CDR3 protein is CAWGTGQGEFVGNTEAFF. The CDR3 bases are TGTGCCTGGGGGACCGGACAGGGGGAGTTTGTGGGGAACACTGAAGCTTTCTTT.

The CDR3 DNA reads as TGTGCCAGCAGCTCATCAATTTCGCAGGGTTATGAAGAAAAACTGTTTTTT. Translating it yields CASSSSISQGYEEKLFF. The chain recombines TRBV7-2 with TRBJ1-4; D possibly corresponds to TRBD1 (5 bases). The CDR3 has 17 residues. Germline loops: CDR1 SGHTA, CDR2 FQGNSA. V gave up 4 bases and J gave up 8 bases, with 23 bases separating them. Based on the CDR3 plus reference TRBV7-2 and TRBJ1-4, the full variable domain is GAGVSQSPSNKVTEKGKDVELRCDPISGHTALYWYRQSLGQGLEFLIYFQGNSAPDKSGLPSDRFSAERTGGSVSTLTIQRTQQEDSAVYLCASSSSISQGYEEKLFFGSGTQLSVL.

The chain has TRBV6-5 and TRBJ1-1, with D uncertain. With 5 bases removed from V and 5 bases from J, the gap between germline ends came to 12 bases. This CDR3 has 13 residues. CDR1 MNHEY and CDR2 SVGAGI come from the germline V gene. As DNA, the CDR3 is TGTGCCAGCAGTCGACTTGACCGGACTGAAGCTTTCTTT. This codes for CASSRLDRTEAFF.

The J gene is TRBJ1-5, the V gene TRBV6-2 or TRBV6-3; TRBD1 aligns across 7 bases. The germline CDR1 and CDR2 sequences are MNHEY and SVGEGT. The CDR3 totals 16 residues. J was trimmed by 2 bases and V by 2 bases; bases with no gene match: 6. CDR3: CASSYRQGEGNQPQHF. The CDR3, as DNA: TGTGCCAGCAGTTACCGGCAGGGGGAGGGCAATCAGCCCCAGCATTTT.

The chain carries TRBV1 and TRBJ1-2; TRBD1 is taken as the D call from the table, unchecked against the DNA. TRBV1 is a recognized pseudogene. The CDR3 consists of 15 residues. The CDR3 sequence: CTSSQLGQGAGGYTF. CDR3 in DNA: TGCACCAGCAGCCAACTAGGGCAGGGGGCGGGAGGCTACACCTTC.

This clone was seen a few times. This chain uses TRBV3-1 (or the pseudogene TRBV3-2) with TRBJ1-2; perhaps TRBD1 as D (5 bases). Germline lookup yields CDR1 LGHDT and CDR2 YNNKEL (reference sequence). V lost 4 bases and J lost 2, with 17 bases in between. CDR3 length equals 16 residues. CDR3 in DNA: TGTGCCAGCAGCCCCCGACAGCGAGGGAGGAACTATGGCTACACCTTC. This codes for CASSPRQRGRNYGYTF.

This clone showed up just a few times. The rearrangement uses TRBV5-1 and TRBJ1-2; TRBD1 agrees at 7 bases. V lost 0 bases, J lost 3 bases, and 2 bases stayed unmatched. The CDR3 totals 14 residues. Per germline, CDR1 SGHRS and CDR2 YFSETQ. The CDR3 sequence is CASSLAGTDYGYTF. The CDR3 DNA reads TGCGCCAGCAGCTTGGCCGGGACAGACTATGGCTACACCTTC.

The rearrangement uses TRBV28 and TRBJ1-2; no clear D. Deletions cut 8 bases from V and 4 bases from J, with 8 bases between. CDR1 and CDR2 from the germline V gene are MDHEN and SYDVKM. The CDR3 consists of 11 residues. For the CDR3, the DNA is TGTGCCAGCGCTGGACTCTATGGCTACACCTTC. This codes for CASAGLYGYTF.

This rearrangement joins TRBV9 to TRBJ2-1, with 9 bases aligning to TRBD1. CDR1 and CDR2 from the germline V gene are SGDLS and YYNGEE. The J segment lost 8 bases and the V segment lost 3 bases, leaving 9 bases of the junction unmatched. CDR3 length equals 15 residues. CDR3 amino acids: CASSARTGERYEQFF. The DNA for the CDR3 is TGTGCCAGCAGCGCCCGGACAGGGGAAAGGTATGAGCAGTTCTTC.

V gene TRBV19 combines with J gene TRBJ2-5; D remains ambiguous. The CDR3 totals 12 residues. CDR1 and CDR2 from the germline V gene are LNHDA and SQIVND (reference sequence). Between the trimmed V and J ends, which lost 9 bases and 1 base, there was a span of 9 bases. CDR3: CASAVSQETQYF. The CDR3 DNA reads TGTGCCAGCGCGGTTAGCCAAGAGACCCAGTACTTC.